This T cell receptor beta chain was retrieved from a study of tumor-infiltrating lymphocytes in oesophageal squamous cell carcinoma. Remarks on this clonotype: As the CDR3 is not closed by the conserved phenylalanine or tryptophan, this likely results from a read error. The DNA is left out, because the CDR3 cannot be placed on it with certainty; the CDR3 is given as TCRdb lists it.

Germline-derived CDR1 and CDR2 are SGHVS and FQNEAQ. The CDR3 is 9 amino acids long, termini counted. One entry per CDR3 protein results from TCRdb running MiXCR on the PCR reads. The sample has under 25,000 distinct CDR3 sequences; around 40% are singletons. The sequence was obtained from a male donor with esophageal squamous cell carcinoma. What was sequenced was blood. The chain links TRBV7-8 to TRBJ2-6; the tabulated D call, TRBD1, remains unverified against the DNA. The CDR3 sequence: CASSSALGS.